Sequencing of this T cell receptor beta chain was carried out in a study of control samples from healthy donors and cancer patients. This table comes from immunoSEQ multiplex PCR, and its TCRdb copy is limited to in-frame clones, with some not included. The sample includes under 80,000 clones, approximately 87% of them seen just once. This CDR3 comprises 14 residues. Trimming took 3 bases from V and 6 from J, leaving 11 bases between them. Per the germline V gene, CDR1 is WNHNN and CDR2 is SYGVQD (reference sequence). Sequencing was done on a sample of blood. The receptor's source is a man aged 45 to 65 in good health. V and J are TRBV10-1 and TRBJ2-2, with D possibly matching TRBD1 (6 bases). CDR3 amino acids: CASSEVGGPGELFF. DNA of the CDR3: TGCGCCAGCAGTGAAGTTGGGGGCCCCGGGGAGCTGTTTTTT.